The clone carrying this TCR beta chain has more than one count but fewer than ten. Its specificity is unknown. The sample is drawn from a study of cytomegalovirus exposure and HLA in healthy donors. CDR1 is MNHNS and CDR2 is SASEGT in the germline V gene. The CDR3 totals 13 residues. With 6 bases removed from V and 3 bases from J, the gap between germline ends came to 12 bases. Amplification used 60 Vbeta primers and 13 Jbeta primers. Clones were sequenced by immunoSEQ multiplex PCR, and TCRdb holds only the in-frame ones, with some missing. This table has about 130,000 clones, 60% to 85% appearing once. Nominal health characterized the donors when sampled, though unrecorded immune exposures were likely. General study points: Solely CMV serostatus was available to characterize immune exposure.

The V call is TRBV6-1, the J call TRBJ2-7; D call uncertain. Sequenced sample: PBMCs. The source of this sequence is a human donor in good health. The chain's CDR3 is CASRSLGNYEQYF. The CDR3 DNA reads as TGTGCCAGCAGGTCTCTGGGCAACTACGAGCAGTACTTC.